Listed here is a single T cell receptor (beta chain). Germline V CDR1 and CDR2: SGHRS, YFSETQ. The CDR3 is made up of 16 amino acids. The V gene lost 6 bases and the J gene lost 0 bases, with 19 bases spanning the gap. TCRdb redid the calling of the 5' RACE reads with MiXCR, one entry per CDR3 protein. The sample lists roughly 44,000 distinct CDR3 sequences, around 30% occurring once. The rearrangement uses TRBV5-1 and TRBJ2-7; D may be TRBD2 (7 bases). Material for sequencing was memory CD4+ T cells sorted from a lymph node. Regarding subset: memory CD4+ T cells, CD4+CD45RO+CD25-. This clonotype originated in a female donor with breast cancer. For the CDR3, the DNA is TGCGCCAGCAACAGGGAGGGCGGGGGCAGCTCCTACGAGCAGTACTTC. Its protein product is CASNREGGGSSYEQYF.